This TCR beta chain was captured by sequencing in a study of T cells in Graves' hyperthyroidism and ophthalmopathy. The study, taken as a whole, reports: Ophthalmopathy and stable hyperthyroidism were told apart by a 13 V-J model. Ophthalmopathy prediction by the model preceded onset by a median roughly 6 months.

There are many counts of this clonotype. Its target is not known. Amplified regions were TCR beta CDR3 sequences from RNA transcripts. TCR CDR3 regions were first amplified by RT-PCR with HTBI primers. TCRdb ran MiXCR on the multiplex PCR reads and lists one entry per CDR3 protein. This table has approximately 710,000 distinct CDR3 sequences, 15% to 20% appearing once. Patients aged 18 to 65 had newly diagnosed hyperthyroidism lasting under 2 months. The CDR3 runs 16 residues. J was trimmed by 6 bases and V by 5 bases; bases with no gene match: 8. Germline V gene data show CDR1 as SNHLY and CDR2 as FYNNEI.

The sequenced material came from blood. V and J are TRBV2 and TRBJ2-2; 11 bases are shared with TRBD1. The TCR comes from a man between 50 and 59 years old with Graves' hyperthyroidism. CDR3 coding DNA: TGTGCCAGCAGTTCCGGGACAGGGGGATCCCCCGGGGAGCTGTTTTTT. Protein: CASSSGTGGSPGELFF.